This TCR beta chain was recovered during a study of neurological immune-mediated disorders. Study results and limitations: There was no association between the multiple sclerosis repertoire cluster and any clinical or MRI feature.

This clonotype was recorded at least ten times. Its antigen is unidentified. Germline V gene lookup returns CDR1 SGHRS and CDR2 YFSETQ. Losses at the gene ends were 4 bases for V and 7 bases for J; bases not matched to a gene: 11. The CDR3 is 16 residues long. cDNA was made by 5'RACE with 10-nucleotide random UMIs. Every sequencing run generated over 180 million TCR-beta sequences from 15-18 subjects. In TCRdb, the 5' RACE reads were re-called with MiXCR into one record per CDR3 protein. The table shows 25,000 to 35,000 distinct CDR3 sequences, with 1.5% occurring only once. The gene calls are TRBV5-1 and TRBJ2-1; TRBD2 agrees at 10 bases. Sequencing input: PBMCs. The receptor comes from a woman aged 25 to 39 with multiple sclerosis. The CDR3, as DNA: TGCGCCAGCAGCACGGAGCGGGGGGGCTTATCGAATGAGCAGTTCTTC. Its protein is CASSTERGGLSNEQFF.